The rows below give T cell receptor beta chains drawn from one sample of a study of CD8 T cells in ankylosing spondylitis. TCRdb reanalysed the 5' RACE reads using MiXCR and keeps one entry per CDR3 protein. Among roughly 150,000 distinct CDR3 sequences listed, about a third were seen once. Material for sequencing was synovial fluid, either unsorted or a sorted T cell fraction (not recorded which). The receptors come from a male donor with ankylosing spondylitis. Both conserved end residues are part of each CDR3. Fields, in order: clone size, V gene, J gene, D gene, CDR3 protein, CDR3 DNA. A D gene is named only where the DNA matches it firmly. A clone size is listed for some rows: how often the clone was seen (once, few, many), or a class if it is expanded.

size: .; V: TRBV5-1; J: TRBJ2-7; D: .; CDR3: CASSHGPSVDYEQYF; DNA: TGCGCCAGCAGCCACGGACCGAGCGTAGACTACGAGCAGTACTTC
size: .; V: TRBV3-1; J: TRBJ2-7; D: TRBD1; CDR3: CASSQLTGEQYF; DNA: TGTGCCAGCAGCCAACTGACAGGGGAGCAGTACTTC
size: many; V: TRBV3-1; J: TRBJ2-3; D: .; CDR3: CASSLFTGDTQYF; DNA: TGTGCCAGCAGCCTTTTCACAGGAGATACGCAGTATTTT
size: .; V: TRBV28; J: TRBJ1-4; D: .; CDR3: CASSFGFWWQGDEKLFF; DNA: TGTGCCAGCAGTTTCGGTTTCTGGTGGCAGGGTGATGAAAAACTGTTTTTT
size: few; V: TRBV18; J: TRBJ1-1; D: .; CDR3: CASSQPVNTEAFF; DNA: TGTGCCAGCTCACAGCCAGTAAACACTGAAGCTTTCTTT
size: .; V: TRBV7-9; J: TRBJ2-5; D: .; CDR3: CASSLDEFQETQYF; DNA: TGTGCCAGCAGCTTAGATGAATTCCAAGAGACCCAGTACTTC
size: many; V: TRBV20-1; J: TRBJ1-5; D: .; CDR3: CSATPDNQPQHF; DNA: TGCAGTGCTACGCCAGACAATCAGCCCCAGCATTTT
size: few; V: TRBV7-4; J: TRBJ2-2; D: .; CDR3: CASTGGLADTGELFF; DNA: TGTGCCAGCACAGGCGGACTGGCCGACACCGGGGAGCTGTTTTTT
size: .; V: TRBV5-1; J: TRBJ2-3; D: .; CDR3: CASSSQGGTDTQYF; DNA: TGCGCCAGCAGCTCCCAAGGGGGGACAGATACGCAGTATTTT
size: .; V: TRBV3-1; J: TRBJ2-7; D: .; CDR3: CASSLGGGYEQYF; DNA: TGTGCCAGCAGCCTTGGAGGGGGCTACGAGCAGTACTTC
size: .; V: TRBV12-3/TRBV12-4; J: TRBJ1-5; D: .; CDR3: CASALWGGGSNQPQHF; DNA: TGTGCCAGCGCCTTGTGGGGGGGAGGTAGCAATCAGCCCCAGCATTTT
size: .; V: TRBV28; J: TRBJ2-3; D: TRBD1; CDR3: CASSLEGTGGNTQYF; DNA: TGTGCCAGCAGTTTAGAAGGGACAGGGGGAAATACGCAGTATTTT
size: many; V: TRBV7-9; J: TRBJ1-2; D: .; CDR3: CASSLEGAYGYTF; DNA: TGTGCCAGCAGCTTAGAAGGGGCGTATGGCTACACCTTC
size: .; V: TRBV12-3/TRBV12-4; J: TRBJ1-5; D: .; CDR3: CASTLGQNSNQPQHF; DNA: TGTGCCAGCACCCTAGGACAGAACAGCAATCAGCCCCAGCATTTT
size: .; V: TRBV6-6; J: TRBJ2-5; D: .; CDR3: CASSPRYQETQYF; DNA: TGTGCCAGCAGTCCGCGGTACCAAGAGACCCAGTACTTC
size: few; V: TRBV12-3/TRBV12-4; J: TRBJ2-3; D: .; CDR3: CASSHGLTTTDTQYF; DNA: TGTGCCAGCAGCCACGGACTAACTACCACAGATACGCAGTATTTT
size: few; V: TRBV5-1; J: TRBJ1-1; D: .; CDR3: CASSLRGTGTMNTEAFF; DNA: TGCGCCAGCAGCTTGAGGGGGACCGGCACCATGAACACTGAAGCTTTCTTT
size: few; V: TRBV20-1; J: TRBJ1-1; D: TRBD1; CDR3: CSARNTGGSEAFF; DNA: TGCAGTGCTAGAAACACAGGGGGTTCTGAAGCTTTCTTT
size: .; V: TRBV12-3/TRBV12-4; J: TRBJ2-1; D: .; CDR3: CASSFWGKHNEQFF; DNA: TGTGCCAGCAGTTTTTGGGGGAAACACAATGAGCAGTTCTTC
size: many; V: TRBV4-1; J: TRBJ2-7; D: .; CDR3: CASSQGSGLSYEQYF; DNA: TGCGCCAGCAGCCAAGGGTCAGGACTCTCCTACGAGCAGTACTTC
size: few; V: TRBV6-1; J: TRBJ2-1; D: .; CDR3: CASSGAIRYNEQFF; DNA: TGTGCCAGCAGTGGAGCGATCCGCTACAATGAGCAGTTCTTC
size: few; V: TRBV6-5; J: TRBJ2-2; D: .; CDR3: CASSYKGWDTGELFF; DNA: TGTGCCAGCAGTTACAAGGGTTGGGACACCGGGGAGCTGTTTTTT
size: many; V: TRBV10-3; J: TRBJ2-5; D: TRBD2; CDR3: CAIRREGSVRLYQETQYF; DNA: TGTGCCATCAGGCGGGAGGGGAGTGTGCGTCTGTACCAAGAGACCCAGTACTTC
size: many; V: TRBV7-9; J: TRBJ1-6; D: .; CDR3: CASSLGDRRNSPLHF; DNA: TGTGCCAGCAGCTTAGGAGACAGAAGAAATTCACCCCTCCACTTT
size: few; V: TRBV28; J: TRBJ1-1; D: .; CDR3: CASSPTLGTYNTEAFF; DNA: TGTGCCAGCAGTCCCACCCTGGGGACATATAACACTGAAGCTTTCTTT
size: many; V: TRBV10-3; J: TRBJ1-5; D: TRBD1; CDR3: CAISETGQPSNQPQHF; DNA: TGTGCCATCAGCGAGACGGGACAGCCTAGCAATCAGCCCCAGCATTTT
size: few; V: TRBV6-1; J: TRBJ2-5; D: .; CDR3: CASSTTVPFRGETQYF; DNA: TGTGCCAGCAGTACGACTGTCCCCTTTAGGGGAGAGACCCAGTACTTC